These T cell receptor beta chains were read from a single sample in a study of blood T cell repertoires in COVID-19. Clones were read by immunoSEQ multiplex PCR, and TCRdb kept only the in-frame ones, dropping some. The sample carries 55,000 to 70,000 clones, about nine tenths recorded once. Sequenced sample: peripheral blood. The receptor set was obtained from a man aged 55 to 70 with acute or convalescent COVID-19. The CDR3 runs from the conserved cysteine through the conserved F or W. A D gene is named only where the DNA matches it firmly. The listing skips clone size in some rows; elsewhere it reads once, few, many or a size class.

clone size: .
D gene: .
J gene: TRBJ1-4
V gene: TRBV19
CDR3 DNA: TGTGCCAGTAGTCAACAGGGTAGATCAACTAATGAAAAACTGTTTTTT
CDR3 protein: CASSQQGRSTNEKLFF

clone size: .
D gene: .
J gene: TRBJ2-4
V gene: TRBV5-5
CDR3 DNA: TGTGCCAGCAGCTTTGACCCTGCGGGAAACATTCAGTACTTC
CDR3 protein: CASSFDPAGNIQYF

clone size: .
D gene: TRBD2
J gene: TRBJ2-7
V gene: TRBV10-3
CDR3 DNA: TGTGCCATCGGGGATCTAGCGGGAGACTCCTACGAGCAGTACTTC
CDR3 protein: CAIGDLAGDSYEQYF

clone size: .
D gene: TRBD1
J gene: TRBJ2-3
V gene: TRBV6-5
CDR3 DNA: TGTGCCAGCAGTCTGGACAGGGGCACAAATACGCAGTATTTT
CDR3 protein: CASSLDRGTNTQYF

clone size: .
D gene: .
J gene: TRBJ1-2
V gene: TRBV28
CDR3 DNA: TGTGCCAGCAATGCAGGGGACTATGGCTACACCTTC
CDR3 protein: CASNAGDYGYTF

clone size: .
D gene: .
J gene: TRBJ1-5
V gene: TRBV5-1
CDR3 DNA: TGCGCCAGCAGCCCCGACAGCGGCAATCAGCCCCAGCATTTT
CDR3 protein: CASSPDSGNQPQHF

clone size: few
D gene: .
J gene: TRBJ2-3
V gene: TRBV27
CDR3 DNA: TGTGCCAGCAGAACACCGAGCACAGATACGCAGTATTTT
CDR3 protein: CASRTPSTDTQYF

clone size: .
D gene: .
J gene: TRBJ2-7
V gene: TRBV25-1
CDR3 DNA: TGTGCCAGCAGTGACCGAGGATACGAGCAGTACTTC
CDR3 protein: CASSDRGYEQYF

clone size: .
D gene: TRBD2
J gene: TRBJ2-1
V gene: TRBV11-3
CDR3 DNA: TGTGCCAGCAGCTTAGCCCTAGCGGGTGGAGCCTACAATGAGCAGTTCTTC
CDR3 protein: CASSLALAGGAYNEQFF

clone size: .
D gene: TRBD1
J gene: TRBJ1-4
V gene: TRBV25-1
CDR3 DNA: TGTGCCAGCAGTGCCGGGGACAGCAATAATGAAAAACTGTTTTTT
CDR3 protein: CASSAGDSNNEKLFF

clone size: .
D gene: .
J gene: TRBJ2-7
V gene: TRBV10-3
CDR3 DNA: TGTGCCATCAGTGAGTCGGCAGCCGCTCCGGGGAGGACTACCTTCTACGAGCAGTACTTC
CDR3 protein: CAISESAAAPGRTTFYEQYF

clone size: .
D gene: .
J gene: TRBJ1-5
V gene: TRBV5-6
CDR3 DNA: TGTGCCAGCAGCTCTACACAGGGAAGCAATCAGCCCCAGCATTTT
CDR3 protein: CASSSTQGSNQPQHF

clone size: .
D gene: .
J gene: TRBJ1-3
V gene: TRBV19
CDR3 DNA: TGTGCCAGTAGTATTTCTTCCTCTGGAAACACCATATATTTT
CDR3 protein: CASSISSSGNTIYF

clone size: .
D gene: .
J gene: TRBJ1-1
V gene: TRBV20-1
CDR3 DNA: TGCAGTGCTAGTTGGCAGAACACTGAAGCTTTCTTT
CDR3 protein: CSASWQNTEAFF

clone size: .
D gene: .
J gene: TRBJ2-1
V gene: TRBV5-1
CDR3 DNA: TGCGCCAGCAGCTTGGGCACAGAACCGAACAATGAGCAGTTCTTC
CDR3 protein: CASSLGTEPNNEQFF

clone size: .
D gene: .
J gene: TRBJ2-3
V gene: TRBV5-4
CDR3 DNA: TGTGCCAGCAGCTTGGAGGGCGGGAGCACAGATACGCAGTATTTT
CDR3 protein: CASSLEGGSTDTQYF

clone size: .
D gene: TRBD1
J gene: TRBJ2-4
V gene: TRBV28
CDR3 DNA: TGTGCCAGCACCGCACAGGGGATTCTAGCCAAAAACATTCAGTACTTC
CDR3 protein: CASTAQGILAKNIQYF

clone size: .
D gene: TRBD1
J gene: TRBJ2-5
V gene: TRBV2
CDR3 DNA: TGTGCCAGCAGTGAGACAGGGGTGGGGACCAACCAAGAGACCCAGTACTTC
CDR3 protein: CASSETGVGTNQETQYF

clone size: .
D gene: .
J gene: TRBJ1-2
V gene: TRBV7-6
CDR3 DNA: TGTGCCAGCAGCTTAGCGAACGGCTATGGCTACACCTTC
CDR3 protein: CASSLANGYGYTF

clone size: .
D gene: .
J gene: TRBJ2-3
V gene: TRBV2
CDR3 DNA: TGTGCCAGCAGCCGACAGGATTTGGGGGATACGCAGTATTTT
CDR3 protein: CASSRQDLGDTQYF

clone size: .
D gene: .
J gene: TRBJ1-1
V gene: TRBV18
CDR3 DNA: TGTGCCAGCTCACCACGTGGGGGCTGGGGGAACACTGAAGCTTTCTTT
CDR3 protein: CASSPRGGWGNTEAFF

clone size: .
D gene: TRBD2
J gene: TRBJ2-1
V gene: TRBV11-3
CDR3 DNA: TGTGCCAGCAGCTTAGGCCCCCAACTAGCGGGGTACAATGAGCAGTTCTTC
CDR3 protein: CASSLGPQLAGYNEQFF

clone size: .
D gene: TRBD1
J gene: TRBJ2-1
V gene: TRBV6-5
CDR3 DNA: TGTGCCAGCAGTTCGGACAGGGGGCGTGAGCAGTTCTTC
CDR3 protein: CASSSDRGREQFF

clone size: .
D gene: TRBD1
J gene: TRBJ1-1
V gene: TRBV2
CDR3 DNA: TGTGCCAGCAGTGAGAGCAGGGGGCACTCTGAAGCTTTCTTT
CDR3 protein: CASSESRGHSEAFF

clone size: .
D gene: .
J gene: TRBJ1-2
V gene: TRBV20-1
CDR3 DNA: TGCAGTGCCAGTGGGGGGGGGCTTCACTATGGCTACACCTTC
CDR3 protein: CSASGGGLHYGYTF

clone size: once
D gene: TRBD1
J gene: TRBJ1-4
V gene: TRBV18
CDR3 DNA: TGTGCCAGCTCACCGCCGGGACAGGCTAATGAAAAACTGTTTTTT
CDR3 protein: CASSPPGQANEKLFF

clone size: .
D gene: .
J gene: TRBJ1-5
V gene: TRBV19
CDR3 DNA: TGTGCCAGTAGTCAGAACAACAGGCCAACTGGGCCCCAGCATTTT
CDR3 protein: CASSQNNRPTGPQHF

clone size: .
D gene: .
J gene: TRBJ2-7
V gene: TRBV9
CDR3 DNA: TGTGCCAGCAGCGTACATTCCGGGAAGGCCTACGAGCAGTACTTC
CDR3 protein: CASSVHSGKAYEQYF

clone size: .
D gene: .
J gene: TRBJ2-7
V gene: TRBV5-1
CDR3 DNA: TGCGCCAGCAGCTTGCGGGGGGCGGAACTCTCCTACGAGCAGTACTTC
CDR3 protein: CASSLRGAELSYEQYF

clone size: .
D gene: .
J gene: TRBJ2-1
V gene: TRBV9
CDR3 DNA: TGTGCCAGCAGCCCTCGGGGTGAAAGCTCCTACAATGAGCAGTTCTTC
CDR3 protein: CASSPRGESSYNEQFF

clone size: .
D gene: .
J gene: TRBJ2-2
V gene: TRBV2
CDR3 DNA: TGTGCCAGCAAACCTATAGGGGCCACCGGGGAGCTGTTTTTT
CDR3 protein: CASKPIGATGELFF

clone size: .
D gene: TRBD1
J gene: TRBJ1-5
V gene: TRBV9
CDR3 DNA: TGTGCCAGCAGCGTAGGGGGGACAGGCAATCAGCCCCAGCATTTT
CDR3 protein: CASSVGGTGNQPQHF

clone size: .
D gene: .
J gene: TRBJ2-7
V gene: TRBV5-6
CDR3 DNA: TGTGCCAGCAGCTTGGGAGGTCGGCTCAGCTCCTACGAGCAGTACTTC
CDR3 protein: CASSLGGRLSSYEQYF

clone size: .
D gene: TRBD2
J gene: TRBJ2-3
V gene: TRBV9
CDR3 DNA: TGTGCCAGCAGCGCGACTAGCGGGATGGGAACAGATACGCAGTATTTT
CDR3 protein: CASSATSGMGTDTQYF

clone size: .
D gene: .
J gene: TRBJ1-2
V gene: TRBV6-5
CDR3 DNA: TGTGCCAGCAGTCCCGGTTCGGACTATGGCTACACCTTC
CDR3 protein: CASSPGSDYGYTF

clone size: .
D gene: TRBD1
J gene: TRBJ2-7
V gene: TRBV5-1
CDR3 DNA: TGCGCCAGCAGCTCAGGGACAGCCTCGCAGGACGAGCAGTACTTC
CDR3 protein: CASSSGTASQDEQYF

clone size: .
D gene: TRBD1
J gene: TRBJ1-1
V gene: TRBV19
CDR3 DNA: TGTGCCAGTACCCTGGGACAGGGGGGAGAATGGAACACTGAAGCTTTCTTT
CDR3 protein: CASTLGQGGEWNTEAFF

clone size: .
D gene: .
J gene: TRBJ1-2
V gene: TRBV28
CDR3 DNA: TGTGCCACCCTCTTAAACGGGGGCTACACCTTC
CDR3 protein: CATLLNGGYTF

clone size: .
D gene: TRBD2
J gene: TRBJ2-1
V gene: TRBV11-1
CDR3 DNA: TGTGCCAGCAGCTTAGCGTTACTAGCGGAACCATCCTACAATGAGCAGTTCTTC
CDR3 protein: CASSLALLAEPSYNEQFF

clone size: .
D gene: TRBD1
J gene: TRBJ2-5
V gene: TRBV6-4
CDR3 DNA: TGTGCCAGCAGTGAGCGCCCAGGGGGCCAAGAGACCCAGTACTTC
CDR3 protein: CASSERPGGQETQYF

clone size: few
D gene: TRBD2
J gene: TRBJ2-3
V gene: TRBV28
CDR3 DNA: TGTGCCAGCAGTTTCCTAGCGGGAGCGAAAGATACGCAGTATTTT
CDR3 protein: CASSFLAGAKDTQYF

clone size: .
D gene: TRBD1
J gene: TRBJ2-3
V gene: TRBV5-1
CDR3 DNA: TGCGCCAGCAGCCTAGGACAGGGGGTAGCGGAAGATACGCAGTATTTT
CDR3 protein: CASSLGQGVAEDTQYF

clone size: few
D gene: .
J gene: TRBJ2-1
V gene: TRBV4-2
CDR3 DNA: TGTGCCAGCAGCCAAGACCTGGCGGGATCCTACAATGAGCAGTTCTTC
CDR3 protein: CASSQDLAGSYNEQFF

clone size: .
D gene: TRBD2
J gene: TRBJ2-2
V gene: TRBV7-9
CDR3 DNA: TGTGCCAGCAGCACTGAAGCGGGAGGGTTCGGGGAGCTGTTTTTT
CDR3 protein: CASSTEAGGFGELFF

clone size: .
D gene: TRBD2
J gene: TRBJ2-2
V gene: TRBV19
CDR3 DNA: TGTGCCAGTACCCAGGGAGGATTAGGACTAGCGGGACCATTAATAACCGGGGAGCTGTTTTTT
CDR3 protein: CASTQGGLGLAGPLITGELFF

clone size: .
D gene: TRBD2
J gene: TRBJ2-1
V gene: TRBV6-2/TRBV6-3
CDR3 DNA: TGTGCCAGCAGTACGACGGGACTAGTAGTTATCTATGAGCAGTTCTTC
CDR3 protein: CASSTTGLVVIYEQFF

clone size: .
D gene: .
J gene: TRBJ2-1
V gene: TRBV7-3
CDR3 DNA: TGTGCCAGCAGCTTGGACTTCATCAGCTCCTACAATGAGCAGTTCTTC
CDR3 protein: CASSLDFISSYNEQFF

clone size: .
D gene: TRBD2
J gene: TRBJ2-1
V gene: TRBV4-1
CDR3 DNA: TGCGCCAGCAGCCAAAGCCTAGCGGGAGAAAGGTACAATGAGCAGTTCTTC
CDR3 protein: CASSQSLAGERYNEQFF

clone size: few
D gene: .
J gene: TRBJ1-3
V gene: TRBV7-8
CDR3 DNA: TGTGCCAGCAGCTTAATTATCGGTCAGGGGGGAAACACCATATATTTT
CDR3 protein: CASSLIIGQGGNTIYF

clone size: .
D gene: TRBD1
J gene: TRBJ1-5
V gene: TRBV6-1
CDR3 DNA: TGTGCCAGCAGTGAGGCATGGACAGGGCCCTATCAGCCCCAGCATTTT
CDR3 protein: CASSEAWTGPYQPQHF